This TCR beta chain was sequenced in a study of shared clonotypes between healthy human individuals. Study-level findings and limits: Clonotype sharing among the donors was expected to vary with sequencing depth.

Details on this clone: Its antigen is unidentified.

V dropped 3 bases and J dropped 8; count of bases not matched to a gene: 11. Germline values: CDR1 SEHNR, CDR2 FQNEAQ (reference sequence). The CDR3 consists of 16 residues. Every subset's genomic DNA went evenly onto several immunoSEQ plates. Each PCR replicate run on unsorted PBMC took in 300 to 350 ng DNA, about 30,000 T cell genomes. The method was immunoSEQ multiplex PCR; TCRdb's version includes in-frame clones alone and lacks a portion of them. The sample holds 400,000 to 550,000 clones; 70% to 85% are singletons and the top ten take about an eighth. The sequence derives from a woman in her forties in good health. Some clones in this sample may be carry-over from other donors' samples. The rearrangement links TRBV7-9 to TRBJ2-1; TRBD2 matches 9 bases. The sequencing sample was made of PBMCs. The CDR3 loop reads CASSFYGGRAGDEQFF. The CDR3 DNA reads as TGTGCCAGCAGCTTTTATGGCGGGAGGGCCGGCGATGAGCAGTTCTTC.